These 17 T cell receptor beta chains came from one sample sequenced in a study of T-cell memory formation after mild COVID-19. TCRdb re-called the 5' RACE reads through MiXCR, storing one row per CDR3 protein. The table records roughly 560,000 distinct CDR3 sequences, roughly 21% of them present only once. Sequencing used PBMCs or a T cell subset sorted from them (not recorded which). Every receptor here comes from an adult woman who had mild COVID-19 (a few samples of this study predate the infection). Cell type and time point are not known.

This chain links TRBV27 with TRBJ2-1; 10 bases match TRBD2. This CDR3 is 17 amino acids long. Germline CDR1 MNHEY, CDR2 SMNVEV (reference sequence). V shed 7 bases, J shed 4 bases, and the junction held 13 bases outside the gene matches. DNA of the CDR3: TGTGCCAGCACCTCCTCCCCCAGGACTAGCGGTTACAATGAGCAGTTCTTC. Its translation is CASTSSPRTSGYNEQFF.

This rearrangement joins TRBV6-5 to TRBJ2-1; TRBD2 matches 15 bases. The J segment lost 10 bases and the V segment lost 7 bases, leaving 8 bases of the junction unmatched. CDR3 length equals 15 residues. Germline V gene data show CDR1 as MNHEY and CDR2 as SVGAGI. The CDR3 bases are TGTGCCAGCACAGGACTAGCGGGGGGGCTCGGGGAGCAGTTCTTC. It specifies CASTGLAGGLGEQFF.

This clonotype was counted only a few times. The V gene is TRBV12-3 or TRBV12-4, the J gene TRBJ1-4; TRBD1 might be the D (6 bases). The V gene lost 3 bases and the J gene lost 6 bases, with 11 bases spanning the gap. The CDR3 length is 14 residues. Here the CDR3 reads CASSFAGAYEKLFF. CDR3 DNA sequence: TGTGCCAGCAGTTTTGCGGGGGCCTATGAAAAACTGTTTTTT.

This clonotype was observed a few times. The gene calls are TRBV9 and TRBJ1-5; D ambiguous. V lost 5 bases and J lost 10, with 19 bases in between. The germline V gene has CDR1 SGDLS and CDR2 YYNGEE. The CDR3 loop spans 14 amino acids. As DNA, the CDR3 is TGTGCCAGCAGTTTAGCACCAGATAGGGTTCCCCAGCATTTT. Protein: CASSLAPDRVPQHF.

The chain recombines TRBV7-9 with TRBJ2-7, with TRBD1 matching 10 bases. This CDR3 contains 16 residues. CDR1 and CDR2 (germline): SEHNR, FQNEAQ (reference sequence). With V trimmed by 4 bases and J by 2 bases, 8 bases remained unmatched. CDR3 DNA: TGTGCCAGCAGCTCGAAACGGACAGGGGGGACCTACGAGCAGTACTTC. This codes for CASSSKRTGGTYEQYF.

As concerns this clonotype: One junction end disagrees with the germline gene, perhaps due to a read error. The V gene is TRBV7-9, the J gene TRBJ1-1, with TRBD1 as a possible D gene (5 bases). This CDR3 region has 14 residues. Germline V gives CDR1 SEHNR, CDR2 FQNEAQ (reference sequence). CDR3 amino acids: CASSVAGVRTEAFF. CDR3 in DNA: TGTGCCAGCAGCGTAGCGGGGGTGCGCACTGAAGCTTTCTTT.

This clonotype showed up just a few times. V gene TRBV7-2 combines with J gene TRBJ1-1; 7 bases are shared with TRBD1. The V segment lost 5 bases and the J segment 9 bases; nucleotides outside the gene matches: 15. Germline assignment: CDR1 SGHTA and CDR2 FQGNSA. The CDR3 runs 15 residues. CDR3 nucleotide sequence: TGTGCCAGCAGCCCCGGGACAGTCGAGCTCAGTCAAGCTTTCTTT. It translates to CASSPGTVELSQAFF. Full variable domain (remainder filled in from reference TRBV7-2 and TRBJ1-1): GAGVSQSPSNKVTEKGKDVELRCDPISGHTALYWYRQSLGQGLEFLIYFQGNSAPDKSGLPSDRFSAERTGGSVSTLTIQRTQQEDSAVYLCASSPGTVELSQAFFGQGTRLTVV.

The CDR3 spells CASSQYRGLNTEAFF. The DNA for the CDR3 is TGTGCCAGCAGCCAATACAGGGGGCTGAACACTGAAGCTTTCTTT. The chain carries TRBV3-1 and TRBJ1-1, with TRBD1 matching over 9 bases. The junction had 1 base not matched to a gene; V was cut back by 2 bases and J by 0 bases. The CDR3 is made up of 15 amino acids. Germline CDR1 is LGHDT and CDR2 is YNNKEL (reference sequence).

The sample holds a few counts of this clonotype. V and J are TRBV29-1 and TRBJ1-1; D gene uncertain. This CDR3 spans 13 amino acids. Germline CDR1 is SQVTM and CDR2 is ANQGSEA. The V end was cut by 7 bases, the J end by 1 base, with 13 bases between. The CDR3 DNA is TGCAGCGCTTCAGAGACAACGAACACTGAAGCTTTCTTT. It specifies CSASETTNTEAFF. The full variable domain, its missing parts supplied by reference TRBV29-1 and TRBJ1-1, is SAVISQKPSRDICQRGTSLTIQCQVDSQVTMMFWYRQQPGQSLTLIATANQGSEATYESGFVIDKFPISRPNLTFSTLTVSNMSPEDSSIYLCSASETTNTEAFFGQGTRLTVV.

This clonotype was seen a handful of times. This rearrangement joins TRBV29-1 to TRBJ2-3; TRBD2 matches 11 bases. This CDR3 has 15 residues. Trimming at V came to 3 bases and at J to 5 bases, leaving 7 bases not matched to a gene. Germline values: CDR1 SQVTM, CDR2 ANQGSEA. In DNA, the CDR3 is TGCAGCGTTGATCGTCCGGGACTAGCGGAAGATACGCAGTATTTT. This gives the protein CSVDRPGLAEDTQYF.

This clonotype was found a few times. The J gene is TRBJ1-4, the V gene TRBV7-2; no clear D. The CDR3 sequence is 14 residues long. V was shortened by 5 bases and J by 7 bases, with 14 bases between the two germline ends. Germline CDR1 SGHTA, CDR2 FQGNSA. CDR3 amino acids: CASSLHGKGEKLFF. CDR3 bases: TGTGCCAGCAGCCTACACGGGAAGGGTGAAAAACTGTTTTTT.

CDR3 protein: CASSHRDRAANEQFF. CDR3 DNA: TGTGCCAGCAGTCACCGGGACAGGGCAGCCAATGAGCAGTTCTTC. The chain links TRBV12-3 or TRBV12-4 to TRBJ2-1; TRBD1 matches 9 bases. The CDR3 consists of 15 residues. Trimming took 5 bases from V and 6 from J; bases not matched to a gene: 8.

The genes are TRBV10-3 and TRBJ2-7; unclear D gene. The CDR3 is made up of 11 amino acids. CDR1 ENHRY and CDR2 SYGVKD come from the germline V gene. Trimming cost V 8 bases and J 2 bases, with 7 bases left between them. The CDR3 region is CAIGTTYEQYF. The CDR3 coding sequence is TGTGCCATCGGTACAACCTACGAGCAGTACTTC.

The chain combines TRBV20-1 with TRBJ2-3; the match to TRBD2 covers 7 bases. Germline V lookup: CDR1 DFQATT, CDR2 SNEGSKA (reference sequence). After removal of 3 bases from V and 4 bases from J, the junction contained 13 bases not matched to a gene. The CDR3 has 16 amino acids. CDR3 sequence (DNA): TGCAGTGCTAGCTGGGCTAGCGGTTTTGGCGCAGATACGCAGTATTTT. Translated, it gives CSASWASGFGADTQYF.

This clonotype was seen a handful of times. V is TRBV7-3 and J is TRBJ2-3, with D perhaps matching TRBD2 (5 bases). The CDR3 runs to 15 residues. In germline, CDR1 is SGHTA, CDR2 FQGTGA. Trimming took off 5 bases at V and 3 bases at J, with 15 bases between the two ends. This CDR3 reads CASSPYGERTDTQYF. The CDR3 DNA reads TGTGCCAGCAGCCCTTACGGGGAAAGGACAGATACGCAGTATTTT. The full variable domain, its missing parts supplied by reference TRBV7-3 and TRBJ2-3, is GAGVSQTPSNKVTEKGKYVELRCDPISGHTALYWYRQSLGQGPEFLIYFQGTGAADDSGLPNDRFFAVRPEGSVSTLKIQRTERGDSAVYLCASSPYGERTDTQYFGPGTRLTVL.

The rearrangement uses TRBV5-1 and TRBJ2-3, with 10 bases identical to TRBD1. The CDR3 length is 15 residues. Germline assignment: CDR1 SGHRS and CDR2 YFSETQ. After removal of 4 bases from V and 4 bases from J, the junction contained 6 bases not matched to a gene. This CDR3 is CASSPGTGVPDTQYF. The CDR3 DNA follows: TGCGCCAGCAGCCCCGGGACAGGGGTCCCAGATACGCAGTATTTT.

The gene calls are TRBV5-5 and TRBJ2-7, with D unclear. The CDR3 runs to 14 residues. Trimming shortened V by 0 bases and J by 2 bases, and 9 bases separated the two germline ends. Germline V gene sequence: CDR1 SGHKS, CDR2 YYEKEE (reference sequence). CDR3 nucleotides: TGTGCCAGCAGCTTGGAGGCTAAAACCTACGAGCAGTACTTC. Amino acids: CASSLEAKTYEQYF. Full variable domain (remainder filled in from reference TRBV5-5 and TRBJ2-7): DAGVTQSPTHLIKTRGQQVTLRCSPISGHKSVSWYQQVLGQGPQFIFQYYEKEERGRGNFPDRFSARQFPNYSSELNVNALLLGDSALYLCASSLEAKTYEQYFGPGTRLTVT.